This TCR beta chain came from a study of CD8+ T cells in alopecia areata. Trimming cost V 5 bases and J 7 bases, with 11 bases left between them. This CDR3 region has 12 residues. Germline V gene sequence: CDR1 SGHTA, CDR2 FQGNSA. Extracted RNA was reverse transcribed, and the resulting cDNA served as sequencing template. Sequenced by immunoSEQ multiplex PCR; TCRdb stores in-frame clones only, minus some. The sample shows some 200,000 clones, around 60% of them seen only once. Treatment given: oral pan-JAK inhibitor, 5-10 mg twice daily. Peripheral blood samples and lesional scalp punch biopsies were obtained from alopecia areata patients. In this sample, this clone turned up a few times. What it binds is not known. Broader study findings: With just one nonresponder, it is still uncertain whether baseline CD8+ expansion relates to response.

Sample: CD4+ T cells sorted from blood, taken at week 4, from a patient treated with tofacitinib. The sequence came from a human donor with alopecia areata. The genes are TRBV7-2 and TRBJ2-5, with TRBD1 as a possible D gene (5 bases). The CDR3 here is CASSPWGGTQYF. Written as DNA, the CDR3 is TGTGCCAGCAGCCCCTGGGGCGGGACCCAGTACTTC.